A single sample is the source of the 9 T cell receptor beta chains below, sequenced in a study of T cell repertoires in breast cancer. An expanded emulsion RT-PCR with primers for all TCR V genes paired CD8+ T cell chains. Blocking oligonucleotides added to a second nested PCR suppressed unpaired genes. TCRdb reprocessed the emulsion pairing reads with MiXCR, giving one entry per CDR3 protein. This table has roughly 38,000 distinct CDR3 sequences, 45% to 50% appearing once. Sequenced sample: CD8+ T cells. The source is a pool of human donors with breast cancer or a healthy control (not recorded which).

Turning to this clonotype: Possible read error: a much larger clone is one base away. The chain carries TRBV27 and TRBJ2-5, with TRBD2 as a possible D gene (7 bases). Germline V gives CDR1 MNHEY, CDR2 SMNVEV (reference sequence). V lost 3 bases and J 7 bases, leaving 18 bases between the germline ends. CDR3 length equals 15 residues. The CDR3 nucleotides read TGTGCCAGCAGTTTCGGGGGGACAAAAGGGAGGACCCAGTACTTC. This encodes CASSFGGTKGRTQYF.

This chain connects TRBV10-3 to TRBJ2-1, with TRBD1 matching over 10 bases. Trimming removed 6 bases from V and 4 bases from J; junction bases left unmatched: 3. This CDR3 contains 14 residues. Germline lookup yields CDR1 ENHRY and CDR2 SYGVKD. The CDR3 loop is CAIRTGQGYNEQFF. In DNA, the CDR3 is TGTGCCATCAGGACGGGACAGGGGTACAATGAGCAGTTCTTC.

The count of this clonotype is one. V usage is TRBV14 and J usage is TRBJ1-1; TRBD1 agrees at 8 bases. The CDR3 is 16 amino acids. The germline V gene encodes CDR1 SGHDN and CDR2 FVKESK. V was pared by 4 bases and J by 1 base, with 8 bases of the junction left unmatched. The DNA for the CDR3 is TGTGCCAGCAGCCCGTGGACAGGGCCGGGGAACACTGAAGCTTTCTTT. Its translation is CASSPWTGPGNTEAFF.

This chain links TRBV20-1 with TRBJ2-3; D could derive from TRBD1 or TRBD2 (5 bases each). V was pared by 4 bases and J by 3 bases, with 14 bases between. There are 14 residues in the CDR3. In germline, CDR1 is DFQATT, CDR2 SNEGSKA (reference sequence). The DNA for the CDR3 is TGCAGTGCTAAACTGTTTGGGGGTACAGATACGCAGTATTTT. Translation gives CSAKLFGGTDTQYF.

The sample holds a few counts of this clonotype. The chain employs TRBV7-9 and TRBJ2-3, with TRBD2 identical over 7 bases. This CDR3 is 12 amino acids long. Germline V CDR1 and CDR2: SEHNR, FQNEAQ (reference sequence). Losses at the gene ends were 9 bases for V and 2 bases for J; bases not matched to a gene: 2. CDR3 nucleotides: TGTGCCAGAGCGGGGACCACAGATACGCAGTATTTT. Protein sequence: CARAGTTDTQYF.

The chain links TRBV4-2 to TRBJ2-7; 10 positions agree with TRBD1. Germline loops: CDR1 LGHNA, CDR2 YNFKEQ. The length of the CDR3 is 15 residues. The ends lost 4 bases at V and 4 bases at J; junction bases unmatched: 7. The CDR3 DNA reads TGTGCCAGCAGCCTTGGGCGGGGACAGGGGTACGAGCAGTACTTC. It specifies CASSLGRGQGYEQYF.

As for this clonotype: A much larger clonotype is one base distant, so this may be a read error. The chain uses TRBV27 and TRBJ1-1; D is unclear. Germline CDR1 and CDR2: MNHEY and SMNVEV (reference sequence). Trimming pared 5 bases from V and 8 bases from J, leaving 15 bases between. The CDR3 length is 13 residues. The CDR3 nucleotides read TGTGCCAGCAGTGAAACAAAGTATCAAGAAGCTTTCTTT. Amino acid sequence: CASSETKYQEAFF.

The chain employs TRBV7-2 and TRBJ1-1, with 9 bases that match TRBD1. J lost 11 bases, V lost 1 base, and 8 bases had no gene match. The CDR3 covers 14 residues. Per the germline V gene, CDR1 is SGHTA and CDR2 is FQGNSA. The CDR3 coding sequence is TGTGCCAGCAGCTTAGTGGGACAGGGCAATGAGGCTTTCTTT. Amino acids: CASSLVGQGNEAFF. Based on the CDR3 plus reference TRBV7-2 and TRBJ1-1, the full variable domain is GAGVSQSPSNKVTEKGKDVELRCDPISGHTALYWYRQSLGQGLEFLIYFQGNSAPDKSGLPSDRFSAERTGGSVSTLTIQRTQQEDSAVYLCASSLVGQGNEAFFGQGTRLTVV.

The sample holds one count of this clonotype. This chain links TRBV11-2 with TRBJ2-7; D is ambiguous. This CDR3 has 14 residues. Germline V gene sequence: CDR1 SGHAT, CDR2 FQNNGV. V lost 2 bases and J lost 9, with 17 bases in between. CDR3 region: CASSLSLGSSGQYF. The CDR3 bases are TGTGCCAGCAGCTTATCCCTGGGGTCGTCGGGGCAGTACTTC.